This passage covers 8 T cell receptor beta chains from one sample sequenced in a study of shared clonotypes between healthy human individuals. Only in-frame clones appear in the TCRdb table, and some are missing; sequencing was by immunoSEQ multiplex PCR. This sample has 150,000 to 200,000 clones, with approximately 61% found just once. The sample comprised memory CD4+ T cells sorted from blood. Subset given: CD45RA-negative fraction. All receptors derive from a man aged 30 to 45 in good health.

Regarding this clone: Other DNA sequences of this sample code for an identical CDR3. The V call is TRBV20-1, the J call TRBJ2-7; D unclear. Germline CDR1 DFQATT, CDR2 SNEGSKA (reference sequence). Trimming took 1 base from V and 4 from J, leaving 5 bases between them. This CDR3 has 11 residues. The CDR3 region has the DNA TGCAGTGCTAGAGCCGGGTACGAGCAGTACTTC. It codes for CSARAGYEQYF.

V gene TRBV7-9 combines with J gene TRBJ1-5, with 8 bases aligning to TRBD1. Per the germline V gene, CDR1 is SEHNR and CDR2 is FQNEAQ (reference sequence). The CDR3 extends over 16 amino acids. Germline trimming cut 5 bases from V and 0 bases from J; bases unmatched to any gene: 6. This chain's CDR3 is CASSIGQGNSNQPQHF. In DNA form, the CDR3 reads TGTGCCAGCAGCATAGGACAGGGTAATAGCAATCAGCCCCAGCATTTT.

There are many counts of this clone. The chain recombines TRBV18 with TRBJ1-1; TRBD1 might be the D (5 bases). This CDR3 region has 14 residues. Deletions cut 3 bases from V and 6 bases from J, with 14 bases between. The germline CDR1 and CDR2 sequences are KGHSH and LQKENI. CDR3 nucleotides: TGTGCCAGCTCACCGCAGAAGGGGTCCCCTGAAGCTTTCTTT. This gives the protein CASSPQKGSPEAFF.

The rearrangement joins TRBV11-3 to TRBJ2-5; 10 bases match TRBD1. The CDR3 consists of 17 residues. J was trimmed by 3 bases and V by 1 base; bases with no gene match: 8. Germline-derived CDR1 and CDR2 are SGHNT and YENEEA. CDR3 region: CASSLGAGTGEEETQYF. The CDR3 nucleotides read TGTGCCAGCAGCTTAGGGGCCGGGACAGGGGAAGAAGAGACCCAGTACTTC. Filled out from reference TRBV11-3 and TRBJ2-5, the complete variable domain reads EAGVVQSPRYKIIEKKQPVAFWCNPISGHNTLYWYLQNLGQGPELLIRYENEEAVDDSQLPKDRFSAERLKGVDSTLKIQPAELGDSAVYLCASSLGAGTGEEETQYFGPGTRLLVL.

The chain recombines TRBV19 with TRBJ2-6; 8 bases map to TRBD1. Germline-derived CDR1 and CDR2 are LNHDA and SQIVND (reference sequence). J lost 1 base, V lost 5 bases, and 7 bases had no gene match. The CDR3 sequence is 17 residues long. The DNA of the CDR3 is TGTGCCAGTAGTCCCCGACAGGGGACGTCTGGGGCCAACGTCCTGACTTTC. This encodes CASSPRQGTSGANVLTF.

The chain recombines TRBV2 with TRBJ2-7; the D is unclear. V dropped 8 bases and J dropped 0 bases, with 14 bases sitting between them. Germline V CDR1 and CDR2: SNHLY, FYNNEI. This CDR3 has 14 amino acids. CDR3 protein: CASSKGQSSYEQYF. The CDR3, as DNA: TGTGCCAGCTCAAAAGGGCAAAGCTCCTACGAGCAGTACTTC.

The J gene is TRBJ2-1, the V gene TRBV5-1; 10 bases agree with TRBD2. CDR1 and CDR2 from the germline V gene are SGHRS and YFSETQ. Unmatched junction bases numbered 7, after V lost 4 bases and J lost 9 bases. The CDR3 contains 14 residues. The CDR3: CASSTLAGTGEQFF. The CDR3 region has the DNA TGCGCCAGCAGCACACTAGCGGGGACGGGTGAGCAGTTCTTC.

The chain has TRBV28 and TRBJ2-3; the match to TRBD2 covers 7 bases. Unmatched junction bases numbered 9, after V lost 7 bases and J lost 2 bases. The length of the CDR3 is 15 residues. The V gene's germline CDR1 is MDHEN and CDR2 SYDVKM. Here the CDR3 DNA reads TGTGCCAGCACATTTGAGGGAGGGAACACAGATACGCAGTATTTT. It specifies CASTFEGGNTDTQYF. Drawing the rest from reference TRBV28 and TRBJ2-3, the complete variable domain is DVKVTQSSRYLVKRTGEKVFLECVQDMDHENMFWYRQDPGLGLRLIYFSYDVKMKEKGDIPEGYSVSREKKERFSLILESASTNQTSMYLCASTFEGGNTDTQYFGPGTRLTVL.